A single sample is the source of the 15 T cell receptor beta chains below, sequenced in a study of identical twins. TCRdb ran MiXCR on the 5' RACE reads and lists one entry per CDR3 protein. The sample holds about 210,000 distinct CDR3 sequences, around 10% seen once. The specimen was memory (CD45RO+) T cells sorted from blood. Receptor source: a woman in her late teens or twenties in good health.

There are a few counts of this clonotype. The V call is TRBV28, the J call TRBJ1-1; 9 bases match TRBD1. The CDR3 covers 16 residues. Germline CDR1 reads MDHEN; CDR2 reads SYDVKM. V dropped 3 bases and J dropped 5; count of bases not matched to a gene: 10. In DNA, the CDR3 is TGTGCCAGCAGTTTTATAGGACAGGGGATGGCGACTGAAGCTTTCTTT. It yields the protein CASSFIGQGMATEAFF.

This clonotype was observed a few times. V and J are TRBV10-3 and TRBJ2-5; 12 positions agree with TRBD2. Unmatched junction bases numbered 7, after V lost 3 bases and J lost 2 bases. Germline V gives CDR1 ENHRY, CDR2 SYGVKD. This CDR3 has 17 amino acids. The chain's CDR3 is CAISDPGLAGPQETQYF. The CDR3 DNA is TGTGCCATCAGTGATCCCGGACTAGCGGGACCTCAAGAGACCCAGTACTTC.

This clonotype was observed a few times. The chain has TRBV6-2 or TRBV6-3 and TRBJ1-1; tentative D call: TRBD1 (5 bases). Looked up from germline, CDR1 is MNHEY and CDR2 is SVGEGT. The germline V and J ends were trimmed by 2 bases and 1 base, with 5 bases remaining between them. This CDR3 comprises 13 residues. CDR3 coding DNA: TGTGCCAGCAGTTACAGGGGGAACACTGAAGCTTTCTTT. It specifies CASSYRGNTEAFF.

This clonotype has a count of ten or more. The genes are TRBV10-3 and TRBJ2-1; TRBD2 is a possible D gene (7 bases). Trimming removed 10 bases from V and 5 bases from J, with 15 bases in between. The CDR3 loop spans 13 amino acids. The germline V gene has CDR1 ENHRY and CDR2 SYGVKD. The CDR3 coding sequence is TGTGCCACCGCTAGGGGGGGGGACAATGAGCAGTTCTTC. Translation gives CATARGGDNEQFF.

This clonotype occurred many times. The J gene is TRBJ1-5, the V gene TRBV15; D is unresolved. Germline values: CDR1 LNHNV, CDR2 YYDKDF (reference sequence). The CDR3 spans 12 residues. V lost 5 bases and J 6 bases, leaving 8 bases between the germline ends. The CDR3: CATSLPGQPQHF. CDR3 DNA: TGTGCCACCAGCCTCCCAGGTCAGCCCCAGCATTTT.

This chain joins TRBV15 and TRBJ2-1; 8 bases align to TRBD1. The CDR3 length is 19 residues. CDR1 LNHNV and CDR2 YYDKDF come from the germline V gene (reference sequence). J lost 0 bases, V lost 1 base, and 11 bases had no gene match. CDR3 amino acids: CATSRVYRQGAPSYNEQFF. The DNA of the CDR3 is TGTGCCACCAGCAGAGTTTACAGGCAGGGGGCTCCCTCCTACAATGAGCAGTTCTTC.

This clonotype appeared a few times. The V call is TRBV14, the J call TRBJ2-4; 9 bases fit TRBD1. Per the germline V gene, CDR1 is SGHDN and CDR2 is FVKESK. After removal of 4 bases from V and 8 bases from J, the junction contained 3 bases not matched to a gene. The CDR3 has 13 residues. The CDR3 loop reads CASSLGQGYIQYF. The DNA of the CDR3 is TGTGCCAGCAGCCTGGGACAGGGATACATTCAGTACTTC.

This chain connects TRBV19 to TRBJ1-6; D is undetermined. The CDR3 is 15 amino acids. V lost 4 bases, J lost 10 bases, and 17 bases lay in between. The V gene's germline CDR1 is LNHDA and CDR2 SQIVND (reference sequence). This CDR3 reads CASSKTGRAESPLHF. CDR3 DNA sequence: TGTGCCAGTAGTAAAACCGGACGCGCGGAGTCACCCCTCCACTTT.

The rearrangement joins TRBV4-3 to TRBJ2-7; maybe TRBD2 (6 bases). Germline V gene lookup returns CDR1 LGHNA and CDR2 YSLEER. There are 13 residues in the CDR3. V dropped 3 bases and J dropped 3 bases, with 9 bases sitting between them. CDR3 coding DNA: TGCGCCAGCAGCCAGGGACTCAACTACGAGCAGTACTTC. This codes for CASSQGLNYEQYF.

V is TRBV20-1 and J is TRBJ2-5; 9 bases are a match to TRBD2. The CDR3 contains 14 residues. Trimming at V came to 7 bases and at J to 2 bases, leaving 8 bases not matched to a gene. CDR1 DFQATT and CDR2 SNEGSKA come from the germline V gene (reference sequence). This CDR3 reads CSGLAGVGQETQYF. The CDR3 DNA follows: TGCAGTGGTTTAGCGGGAGTAGGTCAAGAGACCCAGTACTTC.

The sample holds a few counts of this clonotype. V and J are TRBV10-3 and TRBJ2-4; no firm D call. The CDR3 totals 17 residues. Per germline, CDR1 ENHRY and CDR2 SYGVKD. Trimming took 0 bases from V and 2 from J, leaving 14 bases between them. This CDR3 reads CAISESVHVGTKNIQYF. The CDR3 nucleotides read TGTGCCATCAGTGAGTCGGTTCACGTAGGGACCAAAAACATTCAGTACTTC.

The sample holds one count of this clonotype. V is TRBV7-2 and J is TRBJ2-1, with 11 bases matching TRBD2. Germline CDR1 and CDR2: SGHTA and FQGNSA. After removal of 5 bases from V and 7 bases from J, the junction contained 7 bases not matched to a gene. There are 15 residues in the CDR3. The chain's CDR3 is CASSTIAGGLNEQFF. The DNA for the CDR3 is TGTGCCAGCAGCACTATAGCGGGGGGGCTGAATGAGCAGTTCTTC.

Many counts were recorded for this clonotype. The chain uses TRBV20-1 and TRBJ2-3; possibly TRBD2 for D (6 bases). Germline-derived CDR1 and CDR2 are DFQATT and SNEGSKA (reference sequence). The CDR3 is 15 residues long. In nucleotides, the CDR3 is TGCACCAGCAATGGGCTAGCGCTCACGACAGATACGCAGTATTTT. It specifies CTSNGLALTTDTQYF.

The chain combines TRBV4-3 with TRBJ2-2; D is perhaps TRBD2 (6 bases). CDR3 length: 14 residues. Germline CDR1 reads LGHNA; CDR2 reads YSLEER. V was trimmed by 5 bases and J by 4 bases, leaving 11 bases between them. The CDR3 region has the DNA TGCGCCAGCAGCGTTGGAGCGGGCACCGGGGAGCTGTTTTTT. It yields the protein CASSVGAGTGELFF.

This clonotype turned up a few times. V and J are TRBV15 and TRBJ1-6; possible D gene TRBD1, 5 bases. V lost 0 bases and J lost 10, with 13 bases in between. Germline CDR1 LNHNV, CDR2 YYDKDF (reference sequence). The CDR3 consists of 15 residues. The CDR3 nucleotides are TGTGCCACCAGCAGAGATAAAGGGGAGGGGTCACCCCTCCACTTT. Encoded protein: CATSRDKGEGSPLHF. Based on the CDR3 plus reference TRBV15 and TRBJ1-6, the full variable domain is DAMVIQNPRYQVTQFGKPVTLSCSQTLNHNVMYWYQQKSSQAPKLLFHYYDKDFNNEADTPDNFQSRRPNTSFCFLDIRSPGLGDTAMYLCATSRDKGEGSPLHFGNGTRLTVT.